This T cell receptor beta chain was obtained from a study of T cell changes during pregnancy in multiple sclerosis. This clone was recorded once. Profiled with immunoSEQ multiplex PCR; TCRdb holds only in-frame clones, not every one. The table shows under 75,000 clones, with about 94% occurring only once. Deletions cut 6 bases from V and 0 bases from J, with 5 bases between. CDR1 and CDR2 from the germline V gene are SEHNR and FQNEAQ (reference sequence). The CDR3 is 12 amino acids. The chain combines TRBV7-9 with TRBJ1-1, with D unclear. The starting material was CD8+ T cells from peripheral blood mononuclear cells, obtained in the second trimester of pregnancy. The source is a female donor with multiple sclerosis, enrolled in a pregnancy study. This CDR3 reads CASSPMNTEAFF. The CDR3 nucleotides read TGTGCCAGCAGTCCCATGAACACTGAAGCTTTCTTT. Full variable domain (missing parts from reference TRBV7-9 and TRBJ1-1): DTGVSQNPRHKITKRGQNVTFRCDPISEHNRLYWYRQTLGQGPEFLTYFQNEAQLEKSRLLSDRFSAERPKGSFSTLEIQRTEQGDSAMYLCASSPMNTEAFFGQGTRLTVV.